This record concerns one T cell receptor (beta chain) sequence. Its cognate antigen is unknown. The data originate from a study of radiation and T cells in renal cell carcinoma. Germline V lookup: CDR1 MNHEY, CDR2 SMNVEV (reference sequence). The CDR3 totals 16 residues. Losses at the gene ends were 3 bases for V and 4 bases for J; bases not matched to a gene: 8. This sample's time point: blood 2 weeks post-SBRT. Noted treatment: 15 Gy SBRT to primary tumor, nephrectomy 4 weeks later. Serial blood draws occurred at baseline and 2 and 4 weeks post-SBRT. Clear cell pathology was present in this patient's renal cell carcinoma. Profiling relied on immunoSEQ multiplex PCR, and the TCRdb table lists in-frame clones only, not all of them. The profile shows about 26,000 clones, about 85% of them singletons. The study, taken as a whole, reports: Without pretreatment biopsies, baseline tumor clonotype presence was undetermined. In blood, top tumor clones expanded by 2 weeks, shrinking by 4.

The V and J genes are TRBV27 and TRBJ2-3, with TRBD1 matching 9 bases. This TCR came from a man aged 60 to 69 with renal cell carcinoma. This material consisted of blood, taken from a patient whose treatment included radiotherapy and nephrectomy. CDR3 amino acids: CASSFPLQGAPDTQYF. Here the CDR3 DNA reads TGTGCCAGCAGTTTCCCCTTACAGGGGGCCCCAGATACGCAGTATTTT.